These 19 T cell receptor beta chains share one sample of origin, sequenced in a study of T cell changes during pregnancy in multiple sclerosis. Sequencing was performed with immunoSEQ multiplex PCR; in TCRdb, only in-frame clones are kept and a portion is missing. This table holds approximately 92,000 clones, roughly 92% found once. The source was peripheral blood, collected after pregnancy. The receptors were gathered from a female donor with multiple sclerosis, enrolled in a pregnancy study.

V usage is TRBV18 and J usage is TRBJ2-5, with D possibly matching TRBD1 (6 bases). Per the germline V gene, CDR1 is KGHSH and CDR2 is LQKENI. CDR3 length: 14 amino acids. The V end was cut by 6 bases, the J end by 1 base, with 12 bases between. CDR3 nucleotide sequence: TGTGCCAGCTCCCCCGGACAGCTCCAAGAGACCCAGTACTTC. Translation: CASSPGQLQETQYF.

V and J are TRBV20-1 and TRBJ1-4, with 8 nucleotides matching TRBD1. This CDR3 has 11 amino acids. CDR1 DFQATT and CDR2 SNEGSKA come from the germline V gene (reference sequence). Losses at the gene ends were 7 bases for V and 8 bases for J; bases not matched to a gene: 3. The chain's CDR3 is CSVRTGEKLFF. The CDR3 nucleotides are TGCAGTGTCCGGACAGGGGAAAAACTGTTTTTT.

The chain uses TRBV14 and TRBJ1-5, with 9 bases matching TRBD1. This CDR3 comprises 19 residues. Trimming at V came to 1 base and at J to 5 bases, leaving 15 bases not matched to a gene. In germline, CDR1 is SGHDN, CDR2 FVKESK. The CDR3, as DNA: TGTGCCAGCAGCCAAGTTCCCCGGGACAGGGCCGTAGAAGATCAGCCCCAGCATTTT. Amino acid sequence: CASSQVPRDRAVEDQPQHF.

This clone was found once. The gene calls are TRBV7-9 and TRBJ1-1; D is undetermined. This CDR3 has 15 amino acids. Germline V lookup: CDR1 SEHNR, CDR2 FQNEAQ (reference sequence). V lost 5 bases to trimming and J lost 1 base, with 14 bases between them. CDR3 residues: CASSPLPAANTEAFF. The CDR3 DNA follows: TGTGCCAGCAGCCCCTTGCCGGCGGCGAACACTGAAGCTTTCTTT.

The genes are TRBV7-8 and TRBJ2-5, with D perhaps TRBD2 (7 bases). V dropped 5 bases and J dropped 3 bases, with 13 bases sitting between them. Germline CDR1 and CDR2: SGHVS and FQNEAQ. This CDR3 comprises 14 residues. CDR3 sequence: CASSEGGGKETQYF. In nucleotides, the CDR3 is TGTGCCAGCAGCGAAGGGGGGGGAAAAGAGACCCAGTACTTC.

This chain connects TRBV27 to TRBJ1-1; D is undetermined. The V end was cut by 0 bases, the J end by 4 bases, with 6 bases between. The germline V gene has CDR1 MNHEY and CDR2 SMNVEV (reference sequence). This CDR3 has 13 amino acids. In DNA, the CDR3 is TGTGCCAGCAGTTTATCGAGGAGCACTGAAGCTTTCTTT. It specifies CASSLSRSTEAFF.

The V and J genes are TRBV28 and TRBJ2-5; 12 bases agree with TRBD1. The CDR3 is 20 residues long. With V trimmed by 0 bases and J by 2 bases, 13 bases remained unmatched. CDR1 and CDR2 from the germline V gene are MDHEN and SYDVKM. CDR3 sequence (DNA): TGTGCCAGCAGTTTATGGGGGACAGGGGGCGCGAGCTCCGTTCAAGAGACCCAGTACTTC. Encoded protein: CASSLWGTGGASSVQETQYF.

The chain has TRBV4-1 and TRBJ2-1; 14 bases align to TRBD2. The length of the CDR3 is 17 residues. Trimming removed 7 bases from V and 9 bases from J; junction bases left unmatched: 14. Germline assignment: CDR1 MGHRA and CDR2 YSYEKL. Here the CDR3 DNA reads TGCGCCAGCATTTCTGATCCGGGGACTAGCGGGAGAAGTGAGCAGTTCTTC. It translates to CASISDPGTSGRSEQFF.

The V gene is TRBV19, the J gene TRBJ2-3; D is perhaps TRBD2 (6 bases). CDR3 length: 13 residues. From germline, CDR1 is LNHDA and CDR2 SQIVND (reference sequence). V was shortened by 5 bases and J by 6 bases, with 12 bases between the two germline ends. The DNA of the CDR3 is TGTGCCAGTAGTTTTACTAGCCTGGATACGCAGTATTTT. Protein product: CASSFTSLDTQYF.

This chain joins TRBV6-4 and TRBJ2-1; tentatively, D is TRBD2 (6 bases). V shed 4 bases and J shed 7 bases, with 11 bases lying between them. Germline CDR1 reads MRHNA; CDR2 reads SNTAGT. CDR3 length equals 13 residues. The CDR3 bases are TGTGCCAGCAGTGGGGCTAGCGAGAATGAGCAGTTCTTC. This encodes CASSGASENEQFF.

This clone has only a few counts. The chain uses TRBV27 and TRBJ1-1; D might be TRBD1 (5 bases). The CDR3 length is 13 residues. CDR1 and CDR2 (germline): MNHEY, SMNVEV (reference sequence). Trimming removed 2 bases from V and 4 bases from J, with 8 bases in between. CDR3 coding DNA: TGTGCCAGCAGTTTAAGGGGATCCACTGAAGCTTTCTTT. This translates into CASSLRGSTEAFF.

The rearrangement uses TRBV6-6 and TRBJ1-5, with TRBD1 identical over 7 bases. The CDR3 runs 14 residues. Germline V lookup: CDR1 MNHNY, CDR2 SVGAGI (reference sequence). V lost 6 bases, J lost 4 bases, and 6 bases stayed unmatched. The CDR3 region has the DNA TGTGCCAGCAGCTGGGACAGCAGTAATCAGCCCCAGCATTTT. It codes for CASSWDSSNQPQHF.

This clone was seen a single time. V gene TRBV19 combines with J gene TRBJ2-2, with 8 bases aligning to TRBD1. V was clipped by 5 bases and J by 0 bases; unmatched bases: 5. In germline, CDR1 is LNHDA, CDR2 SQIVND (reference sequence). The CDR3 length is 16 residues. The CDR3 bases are TGTGCCAGTAGTGCCCTGGGACAGGCGAACACCGGGGAGCTGTTTTTT. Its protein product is CASSALGQANTGELFF.

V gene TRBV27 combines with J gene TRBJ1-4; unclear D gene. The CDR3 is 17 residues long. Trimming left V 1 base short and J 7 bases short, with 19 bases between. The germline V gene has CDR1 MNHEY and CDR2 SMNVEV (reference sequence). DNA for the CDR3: TGTGCCAGCAGTTTATTCCCGCCCGGGAGACTAACTGAAAAACTGTTTTTT. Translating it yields CASSLFPPGRLTEKLFF.

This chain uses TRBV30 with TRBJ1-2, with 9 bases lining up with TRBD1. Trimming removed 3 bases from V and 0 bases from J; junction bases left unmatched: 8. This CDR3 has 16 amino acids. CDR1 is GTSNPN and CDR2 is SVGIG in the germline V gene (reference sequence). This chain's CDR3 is CAWRRTGTGPNYGYTF. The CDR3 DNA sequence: TGTGCCTGGAGGCGGACCGGGACAGGGCCTAACTATGGCTACACCTTC. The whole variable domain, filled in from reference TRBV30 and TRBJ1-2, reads SQTIHQWPATLVQPVGSPLSLECTVEGTSNPNLYWYRQAAGRGLQLLFYSVGIGQISSEVPQNLSASRPQDRQFILSSKKLLLSDSGFYLCAWRRTGTGPNYGYTFGSGTRLTVV.

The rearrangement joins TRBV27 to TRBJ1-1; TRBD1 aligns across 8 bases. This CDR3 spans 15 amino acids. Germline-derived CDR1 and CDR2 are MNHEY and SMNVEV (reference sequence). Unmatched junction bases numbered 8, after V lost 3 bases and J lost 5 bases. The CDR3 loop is CASSFSGQGWTEAFF. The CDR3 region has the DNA TGTGCCAGCAGTTTTTCAGGACAGGGATGGACTGAAGCTTTCTTT.

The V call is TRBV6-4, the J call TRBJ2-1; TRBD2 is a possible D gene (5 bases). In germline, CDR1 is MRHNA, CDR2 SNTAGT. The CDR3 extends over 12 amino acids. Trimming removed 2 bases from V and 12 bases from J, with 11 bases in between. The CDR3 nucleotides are TGTGCCAGCAGTGACGGTACTGCGGGGCAGTTCTTC. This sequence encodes CASSDGTAGQFF.

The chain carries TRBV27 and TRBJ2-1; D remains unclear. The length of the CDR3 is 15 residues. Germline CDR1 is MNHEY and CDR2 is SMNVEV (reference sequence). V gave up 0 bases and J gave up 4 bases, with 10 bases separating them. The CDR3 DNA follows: TGTGCCAGCAGTTTATCCCCCATCAGATACAATGAGCAGTTCTTC. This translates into CASSLSPIRYNEQFF.

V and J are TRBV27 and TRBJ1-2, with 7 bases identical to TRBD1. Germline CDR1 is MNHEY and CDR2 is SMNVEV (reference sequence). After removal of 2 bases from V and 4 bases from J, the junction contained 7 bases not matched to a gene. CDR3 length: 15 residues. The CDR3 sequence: CASSLGGTAGYGYTF. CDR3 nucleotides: TGTGCCAGCAGTTTAGGGGGGACAGCGGGCTATGGCTACACCTTC.